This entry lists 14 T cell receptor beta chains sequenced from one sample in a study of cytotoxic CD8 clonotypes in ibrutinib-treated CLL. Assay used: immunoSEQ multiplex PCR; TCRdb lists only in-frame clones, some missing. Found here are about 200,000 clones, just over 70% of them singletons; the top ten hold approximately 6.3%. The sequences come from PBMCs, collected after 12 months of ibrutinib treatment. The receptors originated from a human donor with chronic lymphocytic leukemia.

The CDR3 region is CASSDTSSYNEQFF. CDR3 DNA: TGTGCCAGCAGTGACACCAGCTCCTACAATGAGCAGTTCTTC. The rearrangement joins TRBV6-5 to TRBJ2-1; D unresolved. The CDR3 has 14 residues. Trimming shortened V by 5 bases and J by 0 bases, and 8 bases separated the two germline ends. CDR1 MNHEY and CDR2 SVGAGI come from the germline V gene.

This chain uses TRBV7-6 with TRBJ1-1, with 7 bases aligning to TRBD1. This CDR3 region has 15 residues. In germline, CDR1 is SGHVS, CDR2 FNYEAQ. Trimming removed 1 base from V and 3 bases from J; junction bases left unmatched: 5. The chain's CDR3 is CASSLVGQGDTEAFF. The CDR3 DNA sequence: TGTGCCAGCAGCTTAGTAGGGCAGGGGGACACTGAAGCTTTCTTT.

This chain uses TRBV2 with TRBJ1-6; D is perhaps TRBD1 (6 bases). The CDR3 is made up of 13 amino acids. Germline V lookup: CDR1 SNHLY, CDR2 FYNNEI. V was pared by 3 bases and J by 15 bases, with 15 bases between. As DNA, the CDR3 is TGTGCCAGCAGTGAGGGGGGGGCCCTTCTCCTCCACTTT. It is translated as CASSEGGALLLHF.

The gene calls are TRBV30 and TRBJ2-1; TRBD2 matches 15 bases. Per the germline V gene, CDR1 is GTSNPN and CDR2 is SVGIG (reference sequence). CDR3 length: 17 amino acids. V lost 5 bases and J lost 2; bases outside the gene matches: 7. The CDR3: CAWLGLAGGPPYNEQFF. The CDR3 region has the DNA TGTGCCTGGTTAGGACTAGCGGGAGGGCCTCCCTACAATGAGCAGTTCTTC.

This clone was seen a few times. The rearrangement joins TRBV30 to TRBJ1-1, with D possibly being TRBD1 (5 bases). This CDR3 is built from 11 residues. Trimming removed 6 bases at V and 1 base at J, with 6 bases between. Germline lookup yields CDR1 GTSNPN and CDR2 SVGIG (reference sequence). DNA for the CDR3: TGTGCCTGTAGGGGGAACACTGAAGCTTTCTTT. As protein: CACRGNTEAFF.

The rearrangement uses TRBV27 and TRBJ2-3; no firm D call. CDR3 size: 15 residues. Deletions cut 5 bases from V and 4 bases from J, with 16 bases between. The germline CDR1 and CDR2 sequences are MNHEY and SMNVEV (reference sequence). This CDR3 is CASSRPQAPPDTQYF. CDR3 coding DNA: TGTGCCAGCAGTCGTCCCCAGGCGCCCCCAGATACGCAGTATTTT.

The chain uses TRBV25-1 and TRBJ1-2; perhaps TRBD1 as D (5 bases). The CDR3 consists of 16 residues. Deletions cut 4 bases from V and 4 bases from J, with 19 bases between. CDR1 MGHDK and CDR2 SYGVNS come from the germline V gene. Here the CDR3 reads CASSARRDQIGYGYTF. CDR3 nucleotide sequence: TGTGCCAGCAGTGCACGAAGGGACCAAATAGGCTATGGCTACACCTTC.

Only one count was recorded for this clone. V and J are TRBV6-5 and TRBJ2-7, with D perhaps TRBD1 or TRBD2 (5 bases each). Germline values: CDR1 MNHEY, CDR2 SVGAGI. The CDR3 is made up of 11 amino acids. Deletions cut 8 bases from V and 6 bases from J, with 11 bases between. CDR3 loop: CASGGWGEQYF. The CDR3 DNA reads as TGTGCCAGCGGGGGTTGGGGCGAGCAGTACTTC.

As DNA, the CDR3 is TGTGCCAGCAGCTTAGGGGGTAATTATAATCAGCCCCAGCATTTT. Its translation is CASSLGGNYNQPQHF. The chain recombines TRBV11-2 with TRBJ1-5; D gene unclear. This CDR3 is built from 15 residues. Germline values: CDR1 SGHAT, CDR2 FQNNGV. V was cut by 1 base and J by 4 bases, with 11 bases left in between.

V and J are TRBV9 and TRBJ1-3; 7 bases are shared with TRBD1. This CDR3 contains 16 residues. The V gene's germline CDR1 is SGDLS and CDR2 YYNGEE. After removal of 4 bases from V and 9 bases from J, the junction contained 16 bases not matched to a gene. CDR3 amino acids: CASSSSLRDRRGTIYF. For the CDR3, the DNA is TGTGCCAGCAGCTCATCACTCCGGGACAGACGAGGCACCATATATTTT.

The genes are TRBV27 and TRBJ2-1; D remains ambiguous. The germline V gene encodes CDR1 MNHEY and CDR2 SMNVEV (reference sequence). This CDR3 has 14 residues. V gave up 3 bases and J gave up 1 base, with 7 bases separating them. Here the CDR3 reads CASSLVPSYNEQFF. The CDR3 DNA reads TGTGCCAGCAGTTTGGTCCCTTCCTACAATGAGCAGTTCTTC.

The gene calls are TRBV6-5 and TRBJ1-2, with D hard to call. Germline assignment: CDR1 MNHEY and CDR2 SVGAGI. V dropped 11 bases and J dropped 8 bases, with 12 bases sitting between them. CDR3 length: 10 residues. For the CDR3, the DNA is TGTGCCGCCGGATCTGAAGGCTACACCTTC. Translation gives CAAGSEGYTF.

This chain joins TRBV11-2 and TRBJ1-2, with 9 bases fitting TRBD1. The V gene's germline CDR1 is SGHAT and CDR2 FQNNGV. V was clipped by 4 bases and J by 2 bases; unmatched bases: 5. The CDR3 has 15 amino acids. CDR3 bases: TGTGCCAGCAGCTCAGATGGGACAGGGAACTATGGCTACACCTTC. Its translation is CASSSDGTGNYGYTF. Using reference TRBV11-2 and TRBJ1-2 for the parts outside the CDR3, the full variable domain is EAGVAQSPRYKIIEKRQSVAFWCNPISGHATLYWYQQILGQGPKLLIQFQNNGVVDDSQLPKDRFSAERLKGVDSTLKIQPAKLEDSAVYLCASSSDGTGNYGYTFGSGTRLTVV.

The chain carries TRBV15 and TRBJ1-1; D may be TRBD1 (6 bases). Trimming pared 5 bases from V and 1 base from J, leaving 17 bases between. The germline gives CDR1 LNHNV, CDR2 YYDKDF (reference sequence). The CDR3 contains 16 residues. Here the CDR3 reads CATSPGRGGQNTEAFF. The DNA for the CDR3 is TGTGCCACCAGCCCCGGTCGGGGGGGCCAGAACACTGAAGCTTTCTTT.